A selection of T cell receptor beta chains follows, all from one sample in a study of cytotoxic CD8 clonotypes in ibrutinib-treated CLL. Only in-frame clones appear in the TCRdb table, and some are missing; sequencing was by immunoSEQ multiplex PCR. The sample consists of about 15,000 clones, around 61% of them appearing once. The material was PBMCs, obtained before ibrutinib treatment. These receptor sequences come from a human donor with chronic lymphocytic leukemia. The CDR3 runs from the conserved cysteine through the conserved F or W. A D gene is named only where the DNA matches it firmly. Clone size is not always given. Where it is, it says once, few, many or a class for expanded clones.

TRBJ2-5	-	TRBV5-3	few	CARSLARLAETQYF	TGTGCCAGAAGCTTGGCTCGGCTAGCCGAGACCCAGTACTTC
TRBJ1-6	TRBD1	TRBV19	-	CASSGDRVGNSPLHF	TGTGCCAGTAGTGGAGACAGGGTGGGGAATTCACCCCTCCACTTT
TRBJ2-4	-	TRBV2	-	CASGLMAKNIQYF	TGTGCCAGCGGATTAATGGCCAAAAACATTCAGTACTTC
TRBJ2-4	TRBD1	TRBV5-5	-	CASSNHPGTGKNIQYF	TGTGCCAGCAGCAATCACCCCGGGACAGGCAAAAACATTCAGTACTTC
TRBJ1-1	TRBD1	TRBV5-1	-	CASSQGTGEAFF	TGCGCCAGCAGTCAAGGGACAGGTGAAGCTTTCTTT
TRBJ1-1	TRBD1	TRBV27	-	CASSLQGGIGRTEAFF	TGTGCCAGCAGTTTACAAGGGGGCATAGGTAGGACTGAAGCTTTCTTT
TRBJ1-3	-	TRBV11-1	-	CASSRDNSGNTIYF	TGTGCCAGCAGCCGGGACAACTCTGGAAACACCATATATTTT
TRBJ1-4	-	TRBV6-5	medium-sized	CASSYGRVGEKLFF	TGTGCCAGCAGTTACGGCAGGGTCGGCGAAAAACTGTTTTTT
TRBJ1-2	TRBD1	TRBV27	few	CASSLGRGINYGYTF	TGTGCCAGCAGCCTCGGCAGGGGGATTAACTATGGCTACACCTTC
TRBJ2-5	TRBD1	TRBV5-4	-	CASSLVGTGGETQYF	TGTGCCAGCAGCTTGGTTGGGACAGGGGGAGAGACCCAGTACTTC
TRBJ1-2	-	TRBV10-2	-	CASSDRTDYGYTF	TGCGCCAGCAGTGACAGGACAGATTATGGCTACACCTTC
TRBJ1-1	-	TRBV20-1	-	CSASRNTEAFF	TGCAGTGCCAGCCGGAACACTGAAGCTTTCTTT
TRBJ1-2	-	TRBV28	once	CATAGARTGGYTF	TGTGCCACCGCCGGGGCGCGGACGGGCGGCTACACCTTC
TRBJ2-2	TRBD2	TRBV11-2	once	CASSRTSGRGELFF	TGTGCCAGCAGCAGGACTAGCGGACGCGGGGAGCTGTTTTTT
TRBJ2-4	TRBD2	TRBV4-1	once	CASSQDSRLAQYF	TGCGCCAGCAGCCAAGATTCAAGACTAGCCCAGTACTTC
TRBJ1-6	-	TRBV11-2	-	CASSQIQGGNSPLHF	TGTGCCAGCAGCCAAATCCAGGGAGGCAATTCACCCCTCCACTTT
TRBJ1-2	TRBD1	TRBV6-1	-	CAIRVTGTGGNGYTF	TGTGCCATCAGGGTAACCGGGACAGGGGGTAACGGCTACACCTTC